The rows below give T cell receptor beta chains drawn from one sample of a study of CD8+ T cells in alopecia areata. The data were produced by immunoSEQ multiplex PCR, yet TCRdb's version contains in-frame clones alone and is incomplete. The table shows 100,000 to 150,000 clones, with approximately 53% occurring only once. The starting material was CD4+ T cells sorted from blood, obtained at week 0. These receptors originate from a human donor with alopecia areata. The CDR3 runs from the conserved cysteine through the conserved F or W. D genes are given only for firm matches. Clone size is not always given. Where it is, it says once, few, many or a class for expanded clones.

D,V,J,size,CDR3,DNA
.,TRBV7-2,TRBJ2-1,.,CASSSGVANEQFF,TGTGCCAGCAGCTCCGGGGTGGCTAATGAGCAGTTCTTC
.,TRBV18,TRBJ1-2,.,CASSPAGSLDGYTF,TGTGCCAGCTCACCAGCAGGGTCGCTGGATGGCTACACCTTC
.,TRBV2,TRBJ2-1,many,CASSVASSYNEQFF,TGTGCCAGCAGTGTTGCTAGCTCCTACAATGAGCAGTTCTTC
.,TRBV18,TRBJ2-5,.,CASSPTALKETQYF,TGTGCCAGCTCACCGACAGCGCTGAAAGAGACCCAGTACTTC
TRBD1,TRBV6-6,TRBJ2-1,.,CASSYPGTGRYNEQFF,TGTGCCAGCAGTTACCCCGGGACAGGGAGGTACAATGAGCAGTTCTTC
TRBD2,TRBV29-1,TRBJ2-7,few,CSVSGTSGRSSYEQYF,TGCAGCGTGAGTGGGACTAGCGGGCGCAGCTCCTACGAGCAGTACTTC
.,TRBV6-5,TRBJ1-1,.,CASSEARDTEAFF,TGTGCCAGCAGTGAAGCCAGGGACACTGAAGCTTTCTTT
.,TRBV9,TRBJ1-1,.,CASSPDSWAGTEAFF,TGTGCCAGCAGCCCGGACAGTTGGGCTGGCACTGAAGCTTTCTTT
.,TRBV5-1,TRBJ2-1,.,CASSLGVYNEQFF,TGCGCCAGCAGCTTGGGCGTCTACAATGAGCAGTTCTTC
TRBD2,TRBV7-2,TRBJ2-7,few,CASSLGAGIYEQYF,TGTGCCAGCAGCTTAGGAGCGGGGATCTACGAGCAGTACTTC
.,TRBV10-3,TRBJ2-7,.,CAISEAVYEQYF,TGTGCCATCAGTGAGGCGGTCTACGAGCAGTACTTC
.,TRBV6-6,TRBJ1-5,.,CASSTTGNQPQHF,TGTGCCAGCAGTACGACAGGTAATCAGCCCCAGCATTTT
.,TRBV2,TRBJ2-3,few,CASRPADTQYF,TGTGCCAGCAGGCCGGCTGATACGCAGTATTTT
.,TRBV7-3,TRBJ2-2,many,CASSTDRTGELFF,TGTGCCAGCAGCACCGACAGAACCGGGGAGCTGTTTTTT
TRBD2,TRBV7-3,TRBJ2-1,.,CASSLLAGGRHEQFF,TGTGCCAGCAGCTTACTAGCGGGGGGGCGTCATGAGCAGTTCTTC